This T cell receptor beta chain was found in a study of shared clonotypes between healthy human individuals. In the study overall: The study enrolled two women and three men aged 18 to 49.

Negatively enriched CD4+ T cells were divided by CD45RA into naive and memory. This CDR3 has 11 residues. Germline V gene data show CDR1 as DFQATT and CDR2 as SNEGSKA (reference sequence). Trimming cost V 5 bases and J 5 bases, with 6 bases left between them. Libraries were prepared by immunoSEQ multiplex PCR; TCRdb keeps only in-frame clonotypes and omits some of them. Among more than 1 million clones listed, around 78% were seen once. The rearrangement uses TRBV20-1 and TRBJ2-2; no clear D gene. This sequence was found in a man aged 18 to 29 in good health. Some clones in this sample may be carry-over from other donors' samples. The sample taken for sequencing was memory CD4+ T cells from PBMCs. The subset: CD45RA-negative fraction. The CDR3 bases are TGCAGTGCTCCCCAAACCGGGGAGCTGTTTTTT. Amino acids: CSAPQTGELFF.